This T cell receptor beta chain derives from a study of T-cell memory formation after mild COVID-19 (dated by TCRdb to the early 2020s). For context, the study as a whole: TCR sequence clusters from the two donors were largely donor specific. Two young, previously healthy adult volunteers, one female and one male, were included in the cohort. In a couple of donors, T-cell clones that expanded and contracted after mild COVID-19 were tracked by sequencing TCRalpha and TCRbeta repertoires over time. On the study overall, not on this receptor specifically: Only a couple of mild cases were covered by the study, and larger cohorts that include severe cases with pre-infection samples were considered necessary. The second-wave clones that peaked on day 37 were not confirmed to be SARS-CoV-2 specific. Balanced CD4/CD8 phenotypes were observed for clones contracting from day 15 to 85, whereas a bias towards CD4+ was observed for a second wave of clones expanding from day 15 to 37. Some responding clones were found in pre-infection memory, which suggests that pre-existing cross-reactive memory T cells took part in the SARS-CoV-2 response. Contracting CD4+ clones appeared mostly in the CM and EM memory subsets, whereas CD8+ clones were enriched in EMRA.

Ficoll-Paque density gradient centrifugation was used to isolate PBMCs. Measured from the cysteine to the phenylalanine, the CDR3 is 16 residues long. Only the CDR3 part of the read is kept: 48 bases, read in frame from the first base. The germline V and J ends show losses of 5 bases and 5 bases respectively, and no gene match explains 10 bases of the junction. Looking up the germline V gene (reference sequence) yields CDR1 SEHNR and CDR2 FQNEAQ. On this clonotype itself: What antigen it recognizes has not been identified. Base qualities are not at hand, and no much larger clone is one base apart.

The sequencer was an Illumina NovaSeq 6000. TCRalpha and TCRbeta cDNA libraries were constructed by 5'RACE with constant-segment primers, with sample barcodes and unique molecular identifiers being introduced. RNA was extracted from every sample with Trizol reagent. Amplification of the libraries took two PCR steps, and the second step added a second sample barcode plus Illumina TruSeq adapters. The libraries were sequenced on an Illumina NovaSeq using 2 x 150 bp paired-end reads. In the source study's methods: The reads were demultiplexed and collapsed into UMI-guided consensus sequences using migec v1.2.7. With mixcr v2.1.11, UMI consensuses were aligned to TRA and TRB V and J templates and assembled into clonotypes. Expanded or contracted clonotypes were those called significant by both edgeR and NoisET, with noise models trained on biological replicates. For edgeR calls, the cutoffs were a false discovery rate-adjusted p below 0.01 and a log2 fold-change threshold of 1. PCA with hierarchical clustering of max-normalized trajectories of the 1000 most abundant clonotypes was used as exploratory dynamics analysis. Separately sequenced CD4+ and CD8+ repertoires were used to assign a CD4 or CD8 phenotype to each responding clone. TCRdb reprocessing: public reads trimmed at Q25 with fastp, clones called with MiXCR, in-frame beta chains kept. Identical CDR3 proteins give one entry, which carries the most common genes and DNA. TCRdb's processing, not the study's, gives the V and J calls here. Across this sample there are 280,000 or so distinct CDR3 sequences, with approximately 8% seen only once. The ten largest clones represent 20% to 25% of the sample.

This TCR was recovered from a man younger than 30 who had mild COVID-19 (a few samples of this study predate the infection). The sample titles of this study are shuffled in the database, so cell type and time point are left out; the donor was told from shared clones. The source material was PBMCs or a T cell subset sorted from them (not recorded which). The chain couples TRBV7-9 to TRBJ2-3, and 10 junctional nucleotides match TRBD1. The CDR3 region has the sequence CASSQIPGQGLDTQYF. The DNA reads TGTGCCAGCAGCCAGATCCCGGGACAGGGGCTAGATACGCAGTATTTT.